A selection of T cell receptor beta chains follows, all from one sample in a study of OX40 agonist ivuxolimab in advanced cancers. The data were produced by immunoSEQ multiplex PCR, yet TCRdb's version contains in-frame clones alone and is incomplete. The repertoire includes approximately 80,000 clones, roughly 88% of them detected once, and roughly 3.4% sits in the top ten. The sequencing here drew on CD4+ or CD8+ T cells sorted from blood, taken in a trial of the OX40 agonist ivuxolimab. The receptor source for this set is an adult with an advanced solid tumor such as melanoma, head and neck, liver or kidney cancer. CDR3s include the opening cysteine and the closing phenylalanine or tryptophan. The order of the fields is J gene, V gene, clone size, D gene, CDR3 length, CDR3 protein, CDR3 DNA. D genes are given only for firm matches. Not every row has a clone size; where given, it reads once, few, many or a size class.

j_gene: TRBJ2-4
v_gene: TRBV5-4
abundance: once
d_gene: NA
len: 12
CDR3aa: CASSLPGNIQYF
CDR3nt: TGTGCCAGCAGCTTGCCGGGAAACATTCAGTACTTC

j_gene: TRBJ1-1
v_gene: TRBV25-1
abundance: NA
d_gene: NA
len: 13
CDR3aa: CASSEHRNTEAFF
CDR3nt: TGTGCCAGCAGTGAACACAGAAACACTGAAGCTTTCTTT

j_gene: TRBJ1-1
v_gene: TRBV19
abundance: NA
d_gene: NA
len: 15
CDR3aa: CASRRDQGMGTEAFF
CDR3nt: TGTGCCAGTAGACGTGATCAGGGTATGGGGACTGAAGCTTTCTTT

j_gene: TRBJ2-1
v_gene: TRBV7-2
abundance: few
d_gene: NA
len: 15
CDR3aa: CASSLTKLATNEQFF
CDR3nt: TGTGCCAGCAGCTTAACTAAGCTAGCGACCAATGAGCAGTTCTTC

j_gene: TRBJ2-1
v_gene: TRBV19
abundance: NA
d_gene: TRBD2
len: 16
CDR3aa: CASSLWRGDSNNEQFF
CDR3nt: TGTGCCAGTAGTCTATGGCGGGGGGACTCCAACAATGAGCAGTTCTTC

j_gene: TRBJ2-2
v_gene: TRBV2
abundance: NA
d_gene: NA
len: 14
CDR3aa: CASRDFSNTGELFF
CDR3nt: TGTGCCAGTAGGGACTTTTCTAACACCGGGGAGCTGTTTTTT

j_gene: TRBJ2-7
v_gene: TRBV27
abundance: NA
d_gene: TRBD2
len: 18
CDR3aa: CASGTPGDSAGGRYEQYF
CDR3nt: TGTGCCAGCGGGACGCCGGGAGACTCGGCGGGAGGACGCTACGAGCAGTACTTC

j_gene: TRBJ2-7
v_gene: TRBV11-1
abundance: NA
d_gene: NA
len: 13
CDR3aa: CASSPDRTYEQYF
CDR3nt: TGTGCCAGCAGCCCGGACAGAACGTACGAGCAGTACTTC

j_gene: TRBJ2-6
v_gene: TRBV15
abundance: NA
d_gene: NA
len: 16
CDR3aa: CATSSDATSGANVLTF
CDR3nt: TGTGCCACCAGCAGTGATGCCACCTCTGGGGCCAACGTCCTGACTTTC

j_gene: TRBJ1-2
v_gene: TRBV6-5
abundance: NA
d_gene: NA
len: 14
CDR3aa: CASSYSIRGDGYTF
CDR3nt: TGTGCCAGCAGTTACTCTATAAGGGGTGATGGCTACACCTTC

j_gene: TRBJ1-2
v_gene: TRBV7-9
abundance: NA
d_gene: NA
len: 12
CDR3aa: CASSSRGNGYTF
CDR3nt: TGTGCCAGCAGCTCCCGTGGCAATGGCTACACCTTC

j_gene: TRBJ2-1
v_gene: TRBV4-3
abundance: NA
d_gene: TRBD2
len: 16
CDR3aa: CASSQEWLAEYNEQFF
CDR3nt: TGCGCCAGCAGCCAAGAATGGCTAGCGGAGTACAATGAGCAGTTCTTC

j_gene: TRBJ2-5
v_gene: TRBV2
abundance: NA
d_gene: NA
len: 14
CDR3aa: CASSVREEQETQYF
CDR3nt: TGTGCCAGCAGTGTCAGGGAAGAACAAGAGACCCAGTACTTC

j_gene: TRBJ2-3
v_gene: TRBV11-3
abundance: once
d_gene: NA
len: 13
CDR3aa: CASSWQEADTQYF
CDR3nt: TGTGCCAGCAGCTGGCAGGAGGCAGATACGCAGTATTTT

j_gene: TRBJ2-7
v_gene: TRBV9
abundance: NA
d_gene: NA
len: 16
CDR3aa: CASSVGEDSSSYEQYF
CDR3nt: TGTGCCAGCAGCGTAGGGGAAGACAGCAGCTCCTACGAGCAGTACTTC

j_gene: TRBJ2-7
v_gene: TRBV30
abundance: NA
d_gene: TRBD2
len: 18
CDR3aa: CAWSGPGLAGGTSYEQYF
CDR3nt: TGTGCCTGGAGTGGGCCGGGACTAGCGGGGGGGACCTCCTACGAGCAGTACTTC

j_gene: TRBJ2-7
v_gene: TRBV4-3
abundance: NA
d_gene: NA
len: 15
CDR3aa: CASSQDPAGAREQYF
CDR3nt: TGCGCCAGCAGCCAAGATCCGGCCGGAGCGCGGGAGCAGTACTTC

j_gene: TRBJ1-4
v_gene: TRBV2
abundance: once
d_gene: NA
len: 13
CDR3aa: CASLREVGEKLFF
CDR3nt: TGTGCCAGTCTCCGGGAGGTCGGGGAAAAACTGTTTTTT

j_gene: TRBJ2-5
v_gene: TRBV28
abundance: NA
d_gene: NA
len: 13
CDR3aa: CASSFVAEETQYF
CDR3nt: TGTGCCAGCAGTTTTGTAGCGGAAGAGACCCAGTACTTC

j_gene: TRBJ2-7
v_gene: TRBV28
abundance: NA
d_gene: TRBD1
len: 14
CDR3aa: CASSLNQGAYEQYF
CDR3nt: TGTGCCAGCAGTTTAAACCAGGGGGCGTACGAGCAGTACTTC

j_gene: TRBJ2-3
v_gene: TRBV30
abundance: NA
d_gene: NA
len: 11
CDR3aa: CAWSHQQTQYF
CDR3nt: TGTGCCTGGAGTCACCAGCAGACGCAGTATTTT

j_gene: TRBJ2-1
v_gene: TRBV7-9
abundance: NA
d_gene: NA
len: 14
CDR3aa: CASSFGALSNEQFF
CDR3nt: TGTGCCAGCAGCTTCGGGGCCCTCTCCAATGAGCAGTTCTTC

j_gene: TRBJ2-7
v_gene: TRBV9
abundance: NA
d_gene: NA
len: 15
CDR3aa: CASSVESGPLYEQYF
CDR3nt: TGTGCCAGCAGCGTAGAGAGCGGGCCCCTCTACGAGCAGTACTTC

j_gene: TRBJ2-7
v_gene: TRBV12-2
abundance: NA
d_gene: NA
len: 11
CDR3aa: CASRHSYEQYF
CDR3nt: TGTGCAAGTCGCCACTCCTACGAGCAGTACTTC

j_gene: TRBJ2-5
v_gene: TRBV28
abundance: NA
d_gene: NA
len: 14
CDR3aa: CASSPDGETETQYF
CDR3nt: TGTGCCAGCAGTCCCGACGGAGAAACGGAGACCCAGTACTTC

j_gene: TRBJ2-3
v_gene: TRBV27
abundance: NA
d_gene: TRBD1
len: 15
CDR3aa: CASSPWTGSADTQYF
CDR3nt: TGTGCCAGCAGTCCCTGGACAGGGTCCGCAGATACGCAGTATTTT

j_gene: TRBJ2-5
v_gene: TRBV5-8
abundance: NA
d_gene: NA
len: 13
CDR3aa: CASSKMGWETQYF
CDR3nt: TGTGCCAGCAGCAAAATGGGTTGGGAGACCCAGTACTTC

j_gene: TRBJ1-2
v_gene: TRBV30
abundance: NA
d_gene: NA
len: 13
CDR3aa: CAWRNMEPYGYTF
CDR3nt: TGTGCCTGGAGAAATATGGAACCTTATGGCTACACCTTC

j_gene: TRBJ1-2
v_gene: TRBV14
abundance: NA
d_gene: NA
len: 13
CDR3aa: CASSPQGVYGYTF
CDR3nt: TGTGCCAGCAGCCCCCAGGGAGTTTATGGCTACACCTTC

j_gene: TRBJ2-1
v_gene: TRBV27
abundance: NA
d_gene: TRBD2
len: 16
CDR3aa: CASSRTSGSSYNEQFF
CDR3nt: TGTGCCAGCAGTAGGACTAGCGGAAGCTCCTACAATGAGCAGTTCTTC

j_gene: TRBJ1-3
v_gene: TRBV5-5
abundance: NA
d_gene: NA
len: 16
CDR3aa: CASSLGLRVSGNTIYF
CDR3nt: TGTGCCAGCAGCTTGGGTCTCAGGGTGTCTGGAAACACCATATATTTT